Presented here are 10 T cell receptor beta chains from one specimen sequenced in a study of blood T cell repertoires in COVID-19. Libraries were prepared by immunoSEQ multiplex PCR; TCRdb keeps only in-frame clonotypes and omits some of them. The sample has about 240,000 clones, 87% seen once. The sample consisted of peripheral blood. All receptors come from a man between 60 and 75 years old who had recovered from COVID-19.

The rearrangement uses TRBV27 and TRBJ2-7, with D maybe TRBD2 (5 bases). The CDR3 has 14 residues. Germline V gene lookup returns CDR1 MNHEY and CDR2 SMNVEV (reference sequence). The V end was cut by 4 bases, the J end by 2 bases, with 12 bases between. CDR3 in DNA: TGTGCCAGCAGTTACACGGACGGGACCTACGAGCAGTACTTC. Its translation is CASSYTDGTYEQYF.

CDR3 sequence (DNA): TGCAGCGTTCGTCCCGGGGGGGCGGAAAAAGAGCAGTTCTTC. This sequence encodes CSVRPGGAEKEQFF. The gene calls are TRBV29-1 and TRBJ2-1; 8 positions agree with TRBD2. V lost 5 bases to trimming and J lost 10 bases; unmatched junction nucleotides: 13. This CDR3 is 14 amino acids long. Per the germline V gene, CDR1 is SQVTM and CDR2 is ANQGSEA.

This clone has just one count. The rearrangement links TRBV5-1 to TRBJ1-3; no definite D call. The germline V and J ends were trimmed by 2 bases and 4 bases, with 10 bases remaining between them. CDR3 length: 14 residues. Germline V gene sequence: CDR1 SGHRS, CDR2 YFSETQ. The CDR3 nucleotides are TGCGCCAGCAGCTTAGGGTTAGCGGGAAACACCATATATTTT. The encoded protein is CASSLGLAGNTIYF. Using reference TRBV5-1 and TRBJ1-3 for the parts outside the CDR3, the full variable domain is KAGVTQTPRYLIKTRGQQVTLSCSPISGHRSVSWYQQTPGQGLQFLFEYFSETQRNKGNFPGRFSGRQFSNSRSEMNVSTLELGDSALYLCASSLGLAGNTIYFGEGSWLTVV.

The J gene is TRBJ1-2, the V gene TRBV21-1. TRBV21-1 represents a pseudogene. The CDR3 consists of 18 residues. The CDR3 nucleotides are TGTGCCAGCAGCACCGAGCGGGGGACCCTACCCCCCCTTTATGGCTACACCTTC. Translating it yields CASSTERGTLPPLYGYTF.

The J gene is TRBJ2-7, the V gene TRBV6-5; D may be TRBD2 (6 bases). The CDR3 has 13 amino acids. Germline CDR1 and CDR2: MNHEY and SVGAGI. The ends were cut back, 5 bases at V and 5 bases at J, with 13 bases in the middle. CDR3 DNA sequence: TGTGCCAGCAGTAAACGGGAGTACCACGAGCAGTACTTC. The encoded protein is CASSKREYHEQYF.

The CDR3 DNA reads TGTGCTAGTGGTTTGCCGGGACACGTCGCTTTCTTT. Amino acid sequence: CASGLPGHVAFF. The chain employs TRBV12-5 and TRBJ1-1; D is perhaps TRBD1 (6 bases). The CDR3 totals 12 residues. Per the germline V gene, CDR1 is LGHNT and CDR2 is FRNRAP. V lost 2 bases and J 11 bases, leaving 12 bases between the germline ends.

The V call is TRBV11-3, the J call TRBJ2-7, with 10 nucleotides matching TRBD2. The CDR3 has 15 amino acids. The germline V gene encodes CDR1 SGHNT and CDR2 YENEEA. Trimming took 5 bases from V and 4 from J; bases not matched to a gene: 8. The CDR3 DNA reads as TGTGCCAGCAGCACAACTAGCGGGGCCCCTTACGAGCAGTACTTC. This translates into CASSTTSGAPYEQYF.

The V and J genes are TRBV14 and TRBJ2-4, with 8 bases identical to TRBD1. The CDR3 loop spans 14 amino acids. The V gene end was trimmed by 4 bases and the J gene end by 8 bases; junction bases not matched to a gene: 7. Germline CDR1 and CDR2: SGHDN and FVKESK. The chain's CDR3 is CASSPRTGTYIQYF. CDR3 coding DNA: TGTGCCAGCAGCCCCCGGACAGGGACGTACATTCAGTACTTC.

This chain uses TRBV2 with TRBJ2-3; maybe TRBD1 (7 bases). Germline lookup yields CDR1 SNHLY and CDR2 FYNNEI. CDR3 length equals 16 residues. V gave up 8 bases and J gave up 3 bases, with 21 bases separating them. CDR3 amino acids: CASGSRGRRGTDTQYF. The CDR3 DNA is TGTGCCAGCGGTTCGAGGGGGCGCCGGGGGACAGATACGCAGTATTTT.

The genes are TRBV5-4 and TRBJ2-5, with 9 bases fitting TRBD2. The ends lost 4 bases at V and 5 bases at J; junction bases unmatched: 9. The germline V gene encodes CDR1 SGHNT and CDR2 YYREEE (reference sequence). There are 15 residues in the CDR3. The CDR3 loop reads CASSRGGGGDETQYF. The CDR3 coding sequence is TGTGCCAGCAGCCGCGGTGGCGGGGGGGATGAGACCCAGTACTTC.